A selection of T cell receptor beta chains follows, all from one sample in a study of CXCR3-negative and CXCR3-positive naive CD8 T cells. TCRdb re-called the 5' RACE reads and catalogs CDR3 proteins one per entry, DNA excluded. This table lists around 81,000 distinct CDR3 sequences. The sequenced sample consisted of naive CXCR3- CD8+ T cells from blood. The receptors shown here come from a human donor in good health. Some clones in this sample may be carry-over from other donors' samples. Both conserved end residues are part of each CDR3. Fields, in order: CDR3 protein, clone size, J gene, V gene. Where a row states a size, it is once, few, many or the class of an expanded clone; other rows omit it.

cdr3_aa: CASSFLTGVYNEQFF; clone_size: NA; j_call: TRBJ2-1; v_call: TRBV27
cdr3_aa: CASEGLMDEQFF; clone_size: NA; j_call: TRBJ2-1; v_call: TRBV5-1
cdr3_aa: CASSLEREYEQYF; clone_size: NA; j_call: TRBJ2-7; v_call: TRBV5-1
cdr3_aa: CASSPYPPRTGEQYF; clone_size: NA; j_call: TRBJ2-7; v_call: TRBV12-3/TRBV12-4
cdr3_aa: CASSGRWTAADTQYF; clone_size: NA; j_call: TRBJ2-3; v_call: TRBV7-2
cdr3_aa: CASSPTGGGSPLHF; clone_size: NA; j_call: TRBJ1-6; v_call: TRBV27
cdr3_aa: CASSPPWAGGTDTQYF; clone_size: NA; j_call: TRBJ2-3; v_call: TRBV28
cdr3_aa: CASSLGDFVSEQFF; clone_size: NA; j_call: TRBJ2-1; v_call: TRBV12-3/TRBV12-4
cdr3_aa: CSARGDTYNEQFF; clone_size: NA; j_call: TRBJ2-1; v_call: TRBV20-1
cdr3_aa: CASSQAASGLDSGYTF; clone_size: NA; j_call: TRBJ1-2; v_call: TRBV4-3
cdr3_aa: CASSEALRGLDGYTF; clone_size: NA; j_call: TRBJ1-2; v_call: TRBV6-1
cdr3_aa: CASSLDRSGQETQYF; clone_size: NA; j_call: TRBJ2-5; v_call: TRBV7-6
cdr3_aa: CSVDFQGFNEQFF; clone_size: NA; j_call: TRBJ2-1; v_call: TRBV29-1
cdr3_aa: CASSNSGGIYNEQFF; clone_size: NA; j_call: TRBJ2-1; v_call: TRBV19
cdr3_aa: CASSLSWQGAYEQYF; clone_size: NA; j_call: TRBJ2-7; v_call: TRBV27
cdr3_aa: CASSLAFGAGHEQYF; clone_size: NA; j_call: TRBJ2-7; v_call: TRBV5-5
cdr3_aa: CASSLVDETQYF; clone_size: NA; j_call: TRBJ2-5; v_call: TRBV7-3
cdr3_aa: CASSLAPLRATYEQYF; clone_size: NA; j_call: TRBJ2-7; v_call: TRBV7-9
cdr3_aa: CSAKDGGGIDEQYF; clone_size: medium-sized; j_call: TRBJ2-7; v_call: TRBV20-1
cdr3_aa: CASSLWGANGELFF; clone_size: NA; j_call: TRBJ2-2; v_call: TRBV12-3/TRBV12-4
cdr3_aa: CASSHRSSGSYEQYF; clone_size: NA; j_call: TRBJ2-7; v_call: TRBV4-2
cdr3_aa: CASSRRGEMNTEAFF; clone_size: NA; j_call: TRBJ1-1; v_call: TRBV28
cdr3_aa: CASSPEADPAYGYTF; clone_size: NA; j_call: TRBJ1-2; v_call: TRBV7-6
cdr3_aa: CASSQGTRGLGETQYF; clone_size: NA; j_call: TRBJ2-5; v_call: TRBV4-1
cdr3_aa: CASSQSGGRLYEQYF; clone_size: NA; j_call: TRBJ2-7; v_call: TRBV7-8
cdr3_aa: CATNPLADFYEQYF; clone_size: NA; j_call: TRBJ2-7; v_call: TRBV21-1
cdr3_aa: CAVGQGVFFGQYF; clone_size: NA; j_call: TRBJ2-7; v_call: TRBV6-6
cdr3_aa: CASSGGQAETEAFF; clone_size: NA; j_call: TRBJ1-1; v_call: TRBV5-1
cdr3_aa: CSVELGSGDTQYF; clone_size: NA; j_call: TRBJ2-3; v_call: TRBV29-1
cdr3_aa: CASSWGQYATETQYF; clone_size: NA; j_call: TRBJ2-5; v_call: TRBV5-1
cdr3_aa: CASRTLAGVDNEQFF; clone_size: NA; j_call: TRBJ2-1; v_call: TRBV12-5